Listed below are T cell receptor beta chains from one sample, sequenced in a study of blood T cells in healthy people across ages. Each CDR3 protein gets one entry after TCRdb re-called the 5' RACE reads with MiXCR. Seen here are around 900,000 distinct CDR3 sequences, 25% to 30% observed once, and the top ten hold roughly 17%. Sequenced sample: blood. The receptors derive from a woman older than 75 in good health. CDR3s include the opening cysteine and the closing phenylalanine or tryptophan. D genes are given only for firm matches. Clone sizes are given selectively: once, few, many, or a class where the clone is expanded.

DNA: TGTGCCAGCACTCCCCACTCCAGCAGGGAAGCTTTCTTT; CDR3: CASTPHSSREAFF; size: -; V: TRBV6-5; J: TRBJ1-1; D: -
DNA: TGTGCCTGGAGCAGGCAGGGGGCCTATGGCTACACCTTC; CDR3: CAWSRQGAYGYTF; size: many; V: TRBV30; J: TRBJ1-2; D: TRBD1
DNA: TGTGCCAGCAGTTCGCCACCTGGGACAGGGCAAGAGACCCAGTACTTC; CDR3: CASSSPPGTGQETQYF; size: few; V: TRBV28; J: TRBJ2-5; D: TRBD1
DNA: TGTGCCAGCAACTCCTTTGGTTCGCAGAGATATGGCTACACCTTC; CDR3: CASNSFGSQRYGYTF; size: few; V: TRBV6-2/TRBV6-3; J: TRBJ1-2; D: -
DNA: TGTGCCCGCAGCTGGAGCTCCTACAATGAGCAGTACTTC; CDR3: CARSWSSYNEQYF; size: -; V: TRBV7-2; J: TRBJ2-7; D: -
DNA: TGTGCCAGCAGTTACTCAATTCAGGGGTTCTCCTACGAGCAGTACTTC; CDR3: CASSYSIQGFSYEQYF; size: few; V: TRBV6-2/TRBV6-3; J: TRBJ2-7; D: -
DNA: TGTGCCAGCAGCTTAGCAGGGTCCCAAAACATTCAGTACTTC; CDR3: CASSLAGSQNIQYF; size: -; V: TRBV7-2; J: TRBJ2-4; D: -
DNA: TGTGCCAGCAGCCCGAGGGTAGAGAAAGAGACCCAGTACTTC; CDR3: CASSPRVEKETQYF; size: many; V: TRBV7-6; J: TRBJ2-5; D: -
DNA: TGTGCCAGCAGCTCCGGAAGAAGCCCAGGGGAAGAGACCCAGTACTTC; CDR3: CASSSGRSPGEETQYF; size: -; V: TRBV11-2; J: TRBJ2-5; D: -
DNA: TGTGCCAGCAGGACGACAGGGGGTAATGGCTACACCTTC; CDR3: CASRTTGGNGYTF; size: few; V: TRBV28; J: TRBJ1-2; D: TRBD1
DNA: TGTGCTATCCGGGACAGCAACACCGGGGAGCTGTTTTTT; CDR3: CAIRDSNTGELFF; size: once; V: TRBV5-4; J: TRBJ2-2; D: TRBD1
DNA: TGCAGTGCTAGACGGCGGGACAGCCCCACCTTC; CDR3: CSARRRDSPTF; size: -; V: TRBV20-1; J: TRBJ1-2; D: TRBD1
DNA: TGTGCCAGCAGCCGACAGGTAGAGGAGACCCAGTACTTC; CDR3: CASSRQVEETQYF; size: -; V: TRBV11-3; J: TRBJ2-5; D: -
DNA: TGTGCCAGCAGTTTAGGGGACAGGGGTTCCATCGGGGAGCTGTTTTTT; CDR3: CASSLGDRGSIGELFF; size: few; V: TRBV6-2/TRBV6-3; J: TRBJ2-2; D: TRBD1
DNA: TGCAGCGTTGAGGTAGCGGGACTAGGGGAGACCCAGTACTTC; CDR3: CSVEVAGLGETQYF; size: -; V: TRBV29-1; J: TRBJ2-5; D: TRBD2
DNA: TGTGCCAGCAGCCCCGGGACTTCAGATACGCAGTATTTT; CDR3: CASSPGTSDTQYF; size: many; V: TRBV11-2; J: TRBJ2-3; D: -
DNA: TGTGCCAGCAGTCAAGGACTAGACCGTGAGCAGTTCTTC; CDR3: CASSQGLDREQFF; size: many; V: TRBV12-3/TRBV12-4; J: TRBJ2-1; D: TRBD2
DNA: TGTGCCAGTAGTATGCCGGGCCTAACGGGAAGTGAGCAGTTCTTC; CDR3: CASSMPGLTGSEQFF; size: -; V: TRBV19; J: TRBJ2-1; D: -
DNA: TGTGCCAGCAGTGTCAGGACAGGGGGCACAGATACGCAGTATTTT; CDR3: CASSVRTGGTDTQYF; size: -; V: TRBV25-1; J: TRBJ2-3; D: TRBD1
DNA: TGTGCCAGCAGCACCGGACAGAACACTGAAGCTTTCTTT; CDR3: CASSTGQNTEAFF; size: many; V: TRBV7-2; J: TRBJ1-1; D: -
DNA: TGCGCCAGCAGCTTGGCAGCGGGGTTGTCCTACAATGAGCAGTTCTTC; CDR3: CASSLAAGLSYNEQFF; size: few; V: TRBV5-1; J: TRBJ2-1; D: TRBD2
DNA: TGTGCCAGCAGCCAAGCCGGGGGAACGGTCCGTGAGTATTTT; CDR3: CASSQAGGTVREYF; size: many; V: TRBV3-1; J: TRBJ2-3; D: -
DNA: TGCGCCAGCAGTTATGGGGGGAACGAGCAGTACTTC; CDR3: CASSYGGNEQYF; size: many; V: TRBV10-1; J: TRBJ2-7; D: -
DNA: TGTGCCAGCAGCCCAGGGGGACAGGGAGGAGTCTATGGCTACACCTTC; CDR3: CASSPGGQGGVYGYTF; size: many; V: TRBV7-8; J: TRBJ1-2; D: TRBD1
DNA: TGCGCCAGCAGCTTGGAGCACGGAAAGGAGACCCAGTACTTC; CDR3: CASSLEHGKETQYF; size: many; V: TRBV5-1; J: TRBJ2-5; D: -
DNA: TGCGCCAGCAGCTTGCCGGGATACAATGAGCGGTACTTC; CDR3: CASSLPGYNERYF; size: -; V: TRBV5-1; J: TRBJ2-1; D: -
DNA: TGCAGCGTTGAAGATGTTGGTAGCGGGACCAAGGATACGCAGTATTTT; CDR3: CSVEDVGSGTKDTQYF; size: -; V: TRBV29-1; J: TRBJ2-3; D: TRBD2
DNA: TGTGCCAGCACCAACCGACACGGGGAGCAGTACTTC; CDR3: CASTNRHGEQYF; size: -; V: TRBV7-9; J: TRBJ2-5; D: -
DNA: TGTGCCAGCAGCCCGCGCGGGACAGACTCTTACGAGCAGTACTTC; CDR3: CASSPRGTDSYEQYF; size: -; V: TRBV9; J: TRBJ2-7; D: -
DNA: TGTGCCAGCACCTACGGGGGGTCCTACAATGAGCAGTACTTC; CDR3: CASTYGGSYNEQYF; size: -; V: TRBV6-2/TRBV6-3; J: TRBJ2-7; D: TRBD2
DNA: TGTGCCAGCAGTTTTTACGCCTCCTACGAGCAGTACTTC; CDR3: CASSFYASYEQYF; size: many; V: TRBV28; J: TRBJ2-7; D: -
DNA: TGTGCCAGCAGACACAAGGGGGTTGCCTCCTACAATGAGCAGTTCTTC; CDR3: CASRHKGVASYNEQFF; size: many; V: TRBV6-5; J: TRBJ2-1; D: -
DNA: TGTGCCAGCAGCTTAGAGACACTTGAGCAGTTCTTC; CDR3: CASSLETLEQFF; size: many; V: TRBV7-9; J: TRBJ2-1; D: -
DNA: TGTGCCAGCAGCTCCACGAGAGGACTCAGCACAGATACGCAGTATTTT; CDR3: CASSSTRGLSTDTQYF; size: -; V: TRBV7-9; J: TRBJ2-3; D: -
DNA: TGTGCCAGCAACGAAATGGAGAACACTGAAGCTTTCTTT; CDR3: CASNEMENTEAFF; size: few; V: TRBV7-9; J: TRBJ1-1; D: -